The 2 T cell receptor beta chains presented below share a single source sample, sequenced in a study of T cells in Graves' hyperthyroidism and ophthalmopathy. The investigators amplified TCR beta CDR3 regions from RNA transcripts. The HTBI set primed first-round TCR CDR3 RT-PCR. TCRdb re-derived calls from the multiplex PCR reads in MiXCR, one entry per CDR3 protein. This table has hundreds of thousands of distinct CDR3 sequences, approximately 15% appearing once. The sample comprised blood. The source is a woman aged 30 to 39 with Graves' hyperthyroidism that later progressed to Graves' ophthalmopathy.

In its sample, this clonotype was seen many times. This chain joins TRBV6-2 or TRBV6-3 and TRBJ1-1, with TRBD1 as a possible D gene (6 bases). There are 17 residues in the CDR3. Germline values: CDR1 MNHEY, CDR2 SVGEGT. Trimming pared 2 bases from V and 0 bases from J, leaving 16 bases between. The CDR3 sequence is CASSYHPDRVMNTEAFF. DNA for the CDR3: TGTGCCAGCAGTTACCACCCGGACAGAGTTATGAACACTGAAGCTTTCTTT.

This clonotype was recorded many times. V is TRBV28 and J is TRBJ2-7, with a weak D call TRBD1 (6 bases). Germline V gene sequence: CDR1 MDHEN, CDR2 SYDVKM. CDR3 size: 15 residues. The V and J ends lost 3 bases and 2 bases respectively, with 14 bases between them. In DNA, the CDR3 is TGTGCCAGCAGTTTTACAGGGACCGGGACCTACGAGCAGTACTTC. Amino acids: CASSFTGTGTYEQYF. Drawing the rest from reference TRBV28 and TRBJ2-7, the complete variable domain is DVKVTQSSRYLVKRTGEKVFLECVQDMDHENMFWYRQDPGLGLRLIYFSYDVKMKEKGDIPEGYSVSREKKERFSLILESASTNQTSMYLCASSFTGTGTYEQYFGPGTRLTVT.